This note documents a single T cell receptor beta chain sequence. What it binds is unknown. Method: immunoSEQ multiplex PCR; TCRdb's copy keeps in-frame clones and lacks some. This table has over 90,000 clones, around 84% appearing once. The data are from a study of radiation and T cells in renal cell carcinoma. Stated time point: blood 4 weeks post-SBRT, at nephrectomy. Treatment of the sample: 15 Gy SBRT to primary tumor, nephrectomy 4 weeks later. Nephrectomy followed 15 Gy stereotactic body radiation by 4 weeks. Serial blood draws occurred at baseline and 2 and 4 weeks post-SBRT. The patient's renal cell carcinoma had clear cell pathology. The germline CDR1 and CDR2 sequences are SGHVS and FQNEAQ. The V end lost 2 bases, the J end lost 1 base, and 12 bases lay between the germline ends. This CDR3 comprises 16 residues. Study observations and caveats: In blood, top tumor clones expanded by 2 weeks, shrinking by 4.

V is TRBV7-8 and J is TRBJ1-5; maybe TRBD1 (6 bases). The sequences come from blood, collected from a patient whose treatment included radiotherapy and nephrectomy. The sequence was collected from a man between 60 and 70 years old with renal cell carcinoma. This CDR3 is CASSLSARGSNQPQHF. The CDR3 bases are TGTGCCAGCAGCTTATCGGCCAGGGGAAGCAATCAGCCCCAGCATTTT.